Detailed here is one T cell receptor beta chain. This sample is part of a study of cytomegalovirus exposure and HLA in healthy donors. The length of the CDR3 is 11 residues. The germline V gene has CDR1 GTSNPN and CDR2 SVGIG (reference sequence). V shed 0 bases and J shed 7 bases, with 6 bases lying between them. It was with 60 Vbeta and 13 Jbeta primers that the PCR ran. This table comes from immunoSEQ multiplex PCR, and its TCRdb copy is limited to in-frame clones, with some not included. The table lists approximately 83,000 clones, over 75% of them singletons, with 2% to 2.5% in the top ten. The sample was PBMCs. The clonotype was recovered from a man younger than 35 in good health and CMV-seronegative. The rearrangement links TRBV30 to TRBJ1-2; unclear D gene. The CDR3 DNA reads TGTGCCTGGAGTGTCCCCGGTGGCTACACCTTC. Translating it yields CAWSVPGGYTF.